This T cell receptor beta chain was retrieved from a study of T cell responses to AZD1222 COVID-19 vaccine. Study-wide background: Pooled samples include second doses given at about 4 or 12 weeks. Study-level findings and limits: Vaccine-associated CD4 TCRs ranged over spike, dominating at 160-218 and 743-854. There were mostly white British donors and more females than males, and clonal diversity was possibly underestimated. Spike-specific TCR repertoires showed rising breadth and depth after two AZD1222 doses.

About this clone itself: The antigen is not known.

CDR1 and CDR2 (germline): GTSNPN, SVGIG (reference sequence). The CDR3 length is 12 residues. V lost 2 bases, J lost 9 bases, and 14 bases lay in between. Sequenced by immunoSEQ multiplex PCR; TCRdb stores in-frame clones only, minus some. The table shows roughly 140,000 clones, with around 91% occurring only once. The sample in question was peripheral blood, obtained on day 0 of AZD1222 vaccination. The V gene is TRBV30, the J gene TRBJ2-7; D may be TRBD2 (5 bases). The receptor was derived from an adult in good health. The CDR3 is CAWSWSSMVQYF. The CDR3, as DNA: TGTGCCTGGAGTTGGTCTAGCATGGTGCAGTACTTC.